This T cell receptor beta chain emerged from a study of cytomegalovirus exposure and HLA in healthy donors. Germline CDR1 reads GTSNPN; CDR2 reads SVGIG (reference sequence). V gave up 2 bases and J gave up 7 bases; unmatched junction bases: 5. The CDR3 has 14 residues. With 60 Vbeta and 13 Jbeta primers, the PCR was carried out. Libraries were prepared by immunoSEQ multiplex PCR; TCRdb keeps only in-frame clonotypes and omits some of them. This sample yields roughly 180,000 clones, of which about 9% are seen a single time; 1% to 1.5% belongs to the top ten. Study results and caveats: Several V segments, TRBV6-2 and TRBV6-3 among them, could not be told apart and were dropped.

Remarks on this clone: Antigen unknown.

The donors (healthy individuals) were bone marrow donors. V gene TRBV30 combines with J gene TRBJ2-1, with 10 bases lining up with TRBD2. Material: PBMCs. The clonotype comes from a woman aged 30 to 39 in good health and CMV-seropositive. CDR3 DNA sequence: TGTGCCTGGAGTCCCCTAGCGGGAGAAAATGAGCAGTTCTTC. This sequence encodes CAWSPLAGENEQFF.